This TCR beta chain is from a study of blood T cell repertoires in COVID-19 (dated by TCRdb to 2020 to 2022). A note on the overall study: Collaborator samples came from the United States, Italy and Spain and covered acute and convalescent phases of COVID-19. The prospective study material was composed of cDNA or gDNA derived from T cells, B-cell-depleted T cells, or PBMCs. Subjects who had been exposed to COVID-19, were actively infected with it, or had recovered from it provided the deeply sampled blood TCRbeta repertoires that made up the dataset. The repertoires were released in a freely available public database meant as a resource for research on the immune response to SARS-CoV-2. The samples were drawn from two sources: the first 160 participants of the ongoing ImmuneRACE study, and over 950 subjects contributed by 6 global collaborators. The sample metadata nearly always contained a de-identified subject ID, COVID-19 status, age in years and sex. Where available, HLA class I and class II types were taken from metadata supplied by the sample provider and were not determined by assay-based typing. Overall study results and their limits: Clinical and demographic metadata were provided uncurated, with the amount varying by source and participant.

On this clone itself: The antigen this receptor binds is unknown. The input lacks base qualities; no much larger clone sits a single base away.

Whole blood was collected in K2EDTA tubes by collaborating institutions according to the institutions' own protocols. For TCRbeta analysis, collaborators shipped samples in one of three forms: frozen whole blood, isolated PBMCs, or DNA extracted from either of those sample types. TCRbeta CDR3 regions were amplified from genomic DNA by means of the immunoSEQ Assay, a bias-controlled multiplex PCR. On the study's bioinformatics: Nucleated cell counts per sample were estimated from amplification of reference gene primers within the assay. To quantify the absolute abundance of each unique TCRbeta CDR3 rearrangement, sequence reads were collapsed and filtered. For each sample, productive Simpson clonality was calculated as the square root of Simpson's diversity index across productive rearrangements. TCRdb retrieved this table from immuneACCESS and kept in-frame rearrangements only. Not all clones are present; in checked studies, unresolved V genes account for under half, and no reason is known for the remainder. V and J calls and clone size follow that table, whereas D and trimming were derived from the DNA. Present in this sample are about 110,000 clones, around 85% of which were seen just once. The ten largest make up less than 15% of the sample.

From a lookup of the germline V gene (reference sequence), CDR1 and CDR2 are LGHDT and YNNKEL. The germline ends are 6 bases apart after V is trimmed by 8 bases and J by 0 bases. Measured from the cysteine to the phenylalanine, the CDR3 is 12 residues long. The CDR3 DNA has 36 bases and is translated from base 1. This clonotype was obtained from a human donor in a cohort sampled during active COVID-19. Specimen: peripheral blood. The chain uses TRBV3-1 (or the pseudogene TRBV3-2) and TRBJ2-3; no confident D gene assignment can be made. The CDR3 region has the sequence CASGPSTDTQYF. At the DNA level, the sequence is TGTGCCAGCGGGCCGAGCACAGATACGCAGTATTTT.